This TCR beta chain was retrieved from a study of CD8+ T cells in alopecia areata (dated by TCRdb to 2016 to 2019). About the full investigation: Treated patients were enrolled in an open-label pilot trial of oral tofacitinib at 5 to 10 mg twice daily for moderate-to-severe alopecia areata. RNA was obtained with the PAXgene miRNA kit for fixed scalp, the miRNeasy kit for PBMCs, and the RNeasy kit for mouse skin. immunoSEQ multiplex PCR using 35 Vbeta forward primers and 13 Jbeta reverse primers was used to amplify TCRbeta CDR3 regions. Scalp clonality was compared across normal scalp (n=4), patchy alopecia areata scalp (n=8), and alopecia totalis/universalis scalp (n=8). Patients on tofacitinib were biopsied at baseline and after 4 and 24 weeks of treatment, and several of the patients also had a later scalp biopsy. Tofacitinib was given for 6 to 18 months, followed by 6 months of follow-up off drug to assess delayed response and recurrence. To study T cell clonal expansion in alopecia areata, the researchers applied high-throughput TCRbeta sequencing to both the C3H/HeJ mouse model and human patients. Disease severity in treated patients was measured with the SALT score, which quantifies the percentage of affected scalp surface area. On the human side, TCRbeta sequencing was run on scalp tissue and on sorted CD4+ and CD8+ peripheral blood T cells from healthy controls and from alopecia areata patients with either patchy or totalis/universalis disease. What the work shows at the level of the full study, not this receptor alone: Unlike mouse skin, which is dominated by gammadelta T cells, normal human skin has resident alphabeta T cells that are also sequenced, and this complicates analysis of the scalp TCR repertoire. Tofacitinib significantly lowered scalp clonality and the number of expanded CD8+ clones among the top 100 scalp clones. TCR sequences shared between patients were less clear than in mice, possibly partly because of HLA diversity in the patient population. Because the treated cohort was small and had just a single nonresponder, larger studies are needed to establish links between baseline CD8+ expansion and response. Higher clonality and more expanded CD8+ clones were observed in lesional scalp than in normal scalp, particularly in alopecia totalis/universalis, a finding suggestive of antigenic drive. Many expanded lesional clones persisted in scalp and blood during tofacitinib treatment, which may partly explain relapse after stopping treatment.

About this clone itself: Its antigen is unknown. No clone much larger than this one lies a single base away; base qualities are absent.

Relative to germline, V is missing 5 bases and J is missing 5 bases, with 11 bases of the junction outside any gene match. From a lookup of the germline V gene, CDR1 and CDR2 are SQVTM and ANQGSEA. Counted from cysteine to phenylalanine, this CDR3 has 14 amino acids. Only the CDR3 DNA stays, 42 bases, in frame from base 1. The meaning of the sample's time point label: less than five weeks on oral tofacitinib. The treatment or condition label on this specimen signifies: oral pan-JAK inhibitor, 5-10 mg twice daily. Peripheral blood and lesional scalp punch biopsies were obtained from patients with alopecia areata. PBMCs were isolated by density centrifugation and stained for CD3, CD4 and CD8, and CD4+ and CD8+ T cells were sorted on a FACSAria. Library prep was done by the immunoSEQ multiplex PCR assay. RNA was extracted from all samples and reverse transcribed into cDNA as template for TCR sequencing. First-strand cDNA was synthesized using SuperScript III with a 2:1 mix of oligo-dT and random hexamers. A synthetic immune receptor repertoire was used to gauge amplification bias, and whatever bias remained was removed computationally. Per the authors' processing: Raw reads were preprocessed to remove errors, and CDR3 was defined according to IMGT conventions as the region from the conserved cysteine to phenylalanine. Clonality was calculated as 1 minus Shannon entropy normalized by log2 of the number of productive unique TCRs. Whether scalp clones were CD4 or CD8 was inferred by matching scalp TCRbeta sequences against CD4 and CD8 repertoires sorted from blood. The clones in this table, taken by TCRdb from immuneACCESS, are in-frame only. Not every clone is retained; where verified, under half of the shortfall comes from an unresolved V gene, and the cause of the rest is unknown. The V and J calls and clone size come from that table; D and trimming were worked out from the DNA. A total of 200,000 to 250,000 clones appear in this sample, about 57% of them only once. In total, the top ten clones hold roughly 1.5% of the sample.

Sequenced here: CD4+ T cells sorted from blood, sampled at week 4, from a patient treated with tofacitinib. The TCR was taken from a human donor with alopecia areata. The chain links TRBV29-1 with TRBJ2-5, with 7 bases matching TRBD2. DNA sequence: TGCAGCGTTCCTTGGGGGGGACGGGCGGAGACCCAGTACTTC. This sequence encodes CSVPWGGRAETQYF.